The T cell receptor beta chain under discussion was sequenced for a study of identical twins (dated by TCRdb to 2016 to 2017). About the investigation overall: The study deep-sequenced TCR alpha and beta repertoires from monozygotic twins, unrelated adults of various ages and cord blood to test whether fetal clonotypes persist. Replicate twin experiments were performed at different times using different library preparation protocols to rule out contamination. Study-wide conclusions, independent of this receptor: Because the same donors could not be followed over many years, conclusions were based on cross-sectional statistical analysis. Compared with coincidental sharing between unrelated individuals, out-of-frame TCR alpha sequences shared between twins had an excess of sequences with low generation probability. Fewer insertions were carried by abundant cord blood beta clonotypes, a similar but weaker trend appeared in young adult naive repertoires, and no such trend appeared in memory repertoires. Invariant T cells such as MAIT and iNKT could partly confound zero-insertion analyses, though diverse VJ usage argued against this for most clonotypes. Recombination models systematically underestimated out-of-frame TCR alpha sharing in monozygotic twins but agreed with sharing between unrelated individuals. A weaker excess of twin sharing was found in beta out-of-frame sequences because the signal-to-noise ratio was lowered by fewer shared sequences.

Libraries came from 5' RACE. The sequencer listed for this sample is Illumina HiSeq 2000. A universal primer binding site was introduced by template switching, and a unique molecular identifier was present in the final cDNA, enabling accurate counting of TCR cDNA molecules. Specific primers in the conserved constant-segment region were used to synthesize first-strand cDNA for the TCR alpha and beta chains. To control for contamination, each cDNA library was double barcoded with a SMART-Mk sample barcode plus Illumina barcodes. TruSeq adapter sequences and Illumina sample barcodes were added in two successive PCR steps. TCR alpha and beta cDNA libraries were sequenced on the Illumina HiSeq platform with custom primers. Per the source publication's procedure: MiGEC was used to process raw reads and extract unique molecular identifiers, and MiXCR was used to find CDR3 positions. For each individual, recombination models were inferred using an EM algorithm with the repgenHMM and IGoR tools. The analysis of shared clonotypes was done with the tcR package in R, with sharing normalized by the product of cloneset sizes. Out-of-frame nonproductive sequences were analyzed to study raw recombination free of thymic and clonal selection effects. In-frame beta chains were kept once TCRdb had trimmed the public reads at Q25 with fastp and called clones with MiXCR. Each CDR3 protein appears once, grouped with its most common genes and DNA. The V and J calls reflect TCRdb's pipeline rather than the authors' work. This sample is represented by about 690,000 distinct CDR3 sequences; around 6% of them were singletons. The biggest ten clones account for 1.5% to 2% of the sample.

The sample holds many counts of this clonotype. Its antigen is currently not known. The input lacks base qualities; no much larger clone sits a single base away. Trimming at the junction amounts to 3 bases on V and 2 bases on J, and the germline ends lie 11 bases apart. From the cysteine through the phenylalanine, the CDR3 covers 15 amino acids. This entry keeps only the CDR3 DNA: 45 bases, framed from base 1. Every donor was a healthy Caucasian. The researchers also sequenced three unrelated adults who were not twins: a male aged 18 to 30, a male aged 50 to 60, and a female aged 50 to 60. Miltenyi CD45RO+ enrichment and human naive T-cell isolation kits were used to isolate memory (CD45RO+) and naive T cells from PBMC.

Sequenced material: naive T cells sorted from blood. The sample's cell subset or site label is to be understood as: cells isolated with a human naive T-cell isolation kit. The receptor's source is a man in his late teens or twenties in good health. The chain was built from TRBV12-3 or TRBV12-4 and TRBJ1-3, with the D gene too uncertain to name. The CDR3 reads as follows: CASSFGDGPGNTIYF. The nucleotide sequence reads TGTGCCAGCAGTTTCGGGGATGGCCCTGGAAACACCATATATTTT.